The present T cell receptor (beta chain) was sequenced within a study of cytomegalovirus exposure and HLA in healthy donors. Study-level background: In an earlier analysis, around 120 million unique TCR beta sequences were found from 150 million to 200 million T cells.

Details on this clone: Its antigen is still unknown.

Findings and caveats of the study: Across HLA loci, a later analysis found differing TCR association rates, with DRB1 most and HLA-C fewest. TCR beta V- and J-gene trimming, according to a later analysis, was linked to a missense DCLRE1C variant.

The V and J ends lost 3 bases and 5 bases, in that order; junction bases with no gene match: 5. Germline assignment: CDR1 MRHNA and CDR2 SNTAGT. This CDR3 spans 14 amino acids. The PCR had 60 Vbeta and 13 Jbeta primers. Data came from immunoSEQ multiplex PCR; TCRdb stores just in-frame clones and leaves some out. Of roughly 190,000 clones listed, roughly 74% are singletons. V and J are TRBV6-4 and TRBJ2-7, with TRBD2 matching 9 bases. Specimen: PBMCs. The clonotype was recovered from a woman aged 25 to 39 in good health and CMV-seronegative. CDR3 loop: CASSEKGGGDEQYF. The CDR3 DNA reads as TGTGCCAGCAGTGAAAAGGGCGGGGGGGACGAGCAGTACTTC.